The 30 T cell receptor beta chains below all came from one sample that was sequenced in a study of blood T cell repertoires in COVID-19 (dated by TCRdb to 2018 to 2021). Library preparation used the immunoSEQ multiplex PCR assay. Here the immuneACCESS table is served through TCRdb, limited to in-frame sequences with V and J called. Missing clones are a known gap in these copies; in checked studies unresolved V genes cover under half, and the rest lacks a known reason. Within this sample are roughly 170,000 clones, with roughly nine tenths of them counted one time only. Of the sample, less than 25% is held by the ten largest clones. The sequenced material came from peripheral blood. Every receptor here comes from a man aged 65-85 years with active or convalescent COVID-19.

This sequence joins TRBV4-3 and TRBJ1-5; D unclear. The CDR3 totals 13 residues. The V end was cut by 0 bases, the J end by 7 bases, with 7 bases between. CDR1 is LGHNA and CDR2 is YSLEER in the germline V gene. The CDR3 here is CASSQDREQPQHF. The CDR3 nucleotides are TGCGCCAGCAGCCAAGATCGAGAACAGCCCCAGCATTTT.

This clone was detected only a few times. The J gene is TRBJ2-7, the V gene TRBV10-1; 9 positions agree with TRBD1. Losses at the gene ends were 5 bases for V and 5 bases for J; bases not matched to a gene: 7. This CDR3 comprises 14 residues. CDR1 is WNHNN and CDR2 is SYGVQD in the germline V gene (reference sequence). CDR3 sequence: CASSTGQGGDEQYF. The DNA for the CDR3 is TGCGCCAGCAGTACGGGACAGGGTGGTGACGAGCAGTACTTC.

The chain joins TRBV27 to TRBJ2-1; 9 positions agree with TRBD2. Germline-derived CDR1 and CDR2 are MNHEY and SMNVEV (reference sequence). Trimming took 6 bases from V and 10 from J; bases not matched to a gene: 13. CDR3 length: 15 residues. The CDR3 DNA follows: TGTGCCAGCAGCCGCAAGCGGGGGGCGGGGGAGGAGCAGTTCTTC. It yields the protein CASSRKRGAGEEQFF.

The V call is TRBV27, the J call TRBJ2-5; TRBD2 might be the D (5 bases). V was trimmed by 5 bases and J by 5 bases, leaving 15 bases between them. This CDR3 has 14 residues. Germline CDR1 reads MNHEY; CDR2 reads SMNVEV (reference sequence). The CDR3 is CASSPRWRMETQYF. The DNA for the CDR3 is TGTGCCAGCAGTCCCCGTTGGAGGATGGAGACCCAGTACTTC.

The V gene is TRBV5-1, the J gene TRBJ2-7, with no clear D. This CDR3 region has 14 residues. Germline lookup yields CDR1 SGHRS and CDR2 YFSETQ. The V end lost 0 bases, the J end lost 1 base, and 8 bases lay between the germline ends. The CDR3 spells CASSLASDSYEQYF. CDR3 bases: TGCGCCAGCAGCTTGGCCAGCGATTCCTACGAGCAGTACTTC.

The genes are TRBV6-5 and TRBJ1-3; the D is unclear. The CDR3 sequence is 14 residues long. CDR1 is MNHEY and CDR2 is SVGAGI in the germline V gene. The V end was cut by 6 bases, the J end by 4 bases, with 13 bases between. The DNA of the CDR3 is TGTGCCAGCAGGGCCCTGGGCACCGGAAACACCATATATTTT. It codes for CASRALGTGNTIYF.

The CDR3 reads CATSDSRYRGDTQYF. In nucleotides, the CDR3 is TGTGCCACCAGTGATTCGCGTTACAGGGGGGATACGCAGTATTTT. The rearrangement joins TRBV24-1 to TRBJ2-3; TRBD1 agrees at 8 bases. Looked up from germline, CDR1 is KGHDR and CDR2 is SFDVKD. V dropped 2 bases and J dropped 6; count of bases not matched to a gene: 6. This CDR3 comprises 15 residues.

This clone was detected only a few times. The chain joins TRBV7-6 to TRBJ2-2; the D gene is possibly TRBD1 (6 bases). CDR3 size: 17 residues. Germline CDR1 and CDR2: SGHVS and FNYEAQ. V dropped 4 bases and J dropped 2 bases, with 17 bases sitting between them. The CDR3 DNA follows: TGTGCCAGCAGCTCAAAGTTGGACAGTGGTAACACCGGGGAGCTGTTTTTT. Its translation is CASSSKLDSGNTGELFF.

This sequence joins TRBV7-6 and TRBJ1-6; D call uncertain. This CDR3 has 16 amino acids. The germline CDR1 and CDR2 sequences are SGHVS and FNYEAQ. The V end lost 1 base, the J end lost 7 bases, and 14 bases lay between the germline ends. CDR3 amino acids: CASSLGEAGGNSPLHF. CDR3 DNA sequence: TGTGCCAGCAGCTTAGGAGAGGCAGGAGGAAATTCACCCCTCCACTTT.

The chain combines TRBV19 with TRBJ2-4, with 7 bases matching TRBD1. The CDR3 is made up of 16 amino acids. The V segment lost 3 bases and the J segment 2 bases; nucleotides outside the gene matches: 7. Looked up from germline, CDR1 is LNHDA and CDR2 is SQIVND (reference sequence). The CDR3 reads CASSIGQAVTKNIQYF. The DNA of the CDR3 is TGTGCCAGTAGTATTGGACAGGCGGTAACCAAAAACATTCAGTACTTC.

The sample holds one count of this clone. The gene calls are TRBV5-1 and TRBJ1-1; no definite D call. Germline loops: CDR1 SGHRS, CDR2 YFSETQ. The CDR3 contains 13 residues. V was trimmed by 1 base and J by 6 bases, leaving 10 bases between them. The CDR3 bases are TGCGCCAGCAGCTTGAATGGTGGCCCTGAAGCTTTCTTT. This codes for CASSLNGGPEAFF.

This chain joins TRBV9 and TRBJ1-1, with 7 bases identical to TRBD1. The CDR3 has 14 residues. V lost 3 bases and J lost 2; bases outside the gene matches: 4. Germline lookup yields CDR1 SGDLS and CDR2 YYNGEE. The CDR3 protein is CASSDGGGNTEAFF. The CDR3 DNA sequence: TGTGCCAGCAGCGACGGAGGGGGCAACACTGAAGCTTTCTTT.

V and J are TRBV19 and TRBJ1-2, with D maybe TRBD1 (6 bases). V was cut by 6 bases and J by 7 bases, with 18 bases left in between. This CDR3 is 14 amino acids long. CDR1 and CDR2 (germline): LNHDA, SQIVND (reference sequence). CDR3 sequence: CASRTGLGDGGYTF. CDR3 bases: TGTGCCAGTAGAACAGGGTTAGGAGACGGTGGCTACACCTTC.

The count of this clone is one. The chain couples TRBV28 to TRBJ1-1; 11 bases agree with TRBD1. The V gene end was trimmed by 7 bases and the J gene end by 5 bases; junction bases not matched to a gene: 6. The CDR3 spans 14 residues. CDR1 is MDHEN, CDR2 SYDVKM, per germline. This chain's CDR3 is CASTSGQGGTEAFF. In DNA, the CDR3 is TGTGCCAGCACCTCGGGACAGGGGGGTACTGAAGCTTTCTTT. Together with reference TRBV28 and TRBJ1-1, the CDR3 gives the full variable domain: DVKVTQSSRYLVKRTGEKVFLECVQDMDHENMFWYRQDPGLGLRLIYFSYDVKMKEKGDIPEGYSVSREKKERFSLILESASTNQTSMYLCASTSGQGGTEAFFGQGTRLTVV.

V gene TRBV3-1 (or the pseudogene TRBV3-2) combines with J gene TRBJ1-1, with D unclear. CDR1 and CDR2 from the germline V gene are LGHDT and YNNKEL (reference sequence). The CDR3 runs to 12 residues. The V end lost 3 bases, the J end lost 3 bases, and 5 bases lay between the germline ends. The CDR3 sequence is CASSQRYTEAFF. CDR3 sequence (DNA): TGTGCCAGCAGCCAGAGATACACTGAAGCTTTCTTT.

This clone was seen only a few times. The chain carries TRBV29-1 and TRBJ2-1; TRBD1 aligns across 7 bases. The CDR3 contains 14 residues. Germline loops: CDR1 SQVTM, CDR2 ANQGSEA. J was trimmed by 5 bases and V by 4 bases; bases with no gene match: 8. The CDR3 nucleotides are TGCAGCGTTGGACAGGGATTTTTAGACAATGAGCAGTTCTTC. This encodes CSVGQGFLDNEQFF.

This chain links TRBV3-1 (or the pseudogene TRBV3-2) with TRBJ2-7, with D unresolved. The CDR3 sequence is 12 residues long. Trimming cost V 3 bases and J 2 bases, with 5 bases left between them. Germline V CDR1 and CDR2: LGHDT, YNNKEL (reference sequence). The CDR3, as DNA: TGTGCCAGCAGCCATGGGCCCTACGAGCAGTACTTC. This translates into CASSHGPYEQYF.

The rearrangement joins TRBV7-2 to TRBJ2-1; 9 bases are shared with TRBD2. CDR1 and CDR2 from the germline V gene are SGHTA and FQGNSA. J was trimmed by 7 bases and V by 3 bases; bases with no gene match: 10. CDR3 length: 16 residues. The CDR3 loop is CASSFPRGGRGNEQFF. CDR3 sequence (DNA): TGTGCCAGCAGCTTTCCTAGGGGCGGGAGGGGGAATGAGCAGTTCTTC.

CDR3 loop: CASSAGAGDHEQYF. CDR3 in DNA: TGTGCCAGCAGCGCGGGGGCAGGGGACCACGAGCAGTACTTC. The chain uses TRBV5-4 and TRBJ2-7, with D possibly matching TRBD2 (7 bases). CDR1 is SGHNT and CDR2 is YYREEE in the germline V gene (reference sequence). Trimming left V 4 bases short and J 5 bases short, with 16 bases between. CDR3 length: 14 residues.

The chain links TRBV9 to TRBJ2-2; 9 positions match TRBD2. The CDR3 extends over 17 amino acids. V was clipped by 3 bases and J by 2 bases; unmatched bases: 8. CDR1 and CDR2 from the germline V gene are SGDLS and YYNGEE. CDR3 DNA: TGTGCCAGCAGCGCGACTAGCGGTAGGGTCAACACCGGGGAGCTGTTTTTT. As protein: CASSATSGRVNTGELFF.

This chain links TRBV6-5 with TRBJ1-2; D unresolved. This CDR3 is built from 13 residues. Germline V gene data show CDR1 as MNHEY and CDR2 as SVGAGI. V was cut by 8 bases and J by 6 bases, with 16 bases left in between. CDR3 DNA sequence: TGTGCCAGCGGAGGTGCGGGGTCCAATGGCTACACCTTC. This translates into CASGGAGSNGYTF.

This chain connects TRBV5-4 to TRBJ2-5, with no clear D. V lost 0 bases, J lost 4 bases, and 7 bases lay in between. Germline lookup yields CDR1 SGHNT and CDR2 YYREEE (reference sequence). The CDR3 length is 13 residues. This CDR3 is CASSLEPGETQYF. In nucleotides, the CDR3 is TGTGCCAGCAGCTTGGAACCCGGAGAGACCCAGTACTTC.

The chain employs TRBV10-3 and TRBJ2-2, with 9 bases matching TRBD1. The CDR3 consists of 15 residues. J gave up 7 bases and V 5 bases, and 8 bases lay outside the gene matches. CDR1 and CDR2 (germline): ENHRY, SYGVKD. The CDR3 loop reads CAISSRDRARGELFF. In DNA, the CDR3 is TGTGCCATCAGTTCGAGGGACAGGGCCCGCGGGGAGCTGTTTTTT.

J is TRBJ2-1 and V is TRBV16; 9 bases align to TRBD1. The germline V gene encodes CDR1 KGHSY and CDR2 FQNENV. This CDR3 is built from 17 residues. Germline trimming cut 2 bases from V and 10 bases from J; bases unmatched to any gene: 15. Here the CDR3 DNA reads TGTGCCAGCAGCCAAATAAAGGGACAGGGCATCTCGGTGGAGCAGTTCTTC. Translating it yields CASSQIKGQGISVEQFF.

The chain carries TRBV7-9 and TRBJ1-5, with a possible D match to TRBD1 (6 bases). The V and J ends lost 6 bases and 5 bases respectively, with 20 bases between them. The CDR3 loop spans 16 amino acids. CDR1 is SEHNR and CDR2 is FQNEAQ in the germline V gene (reference sequence). The CDR3 spells CASSGPGGQGDQPQHF. The CDR3 nucleotides read TGTGCCAGCAGTGGCCCCGGGGGGCAGGGAGATCAGCCCCAGCATTTT.

The chain links TRBV28 to TRBJ1-2, with D perhaps TRBD1 (5 bases). CDR3 length equals 13 residues. Germline V CDR1 and CDR2: MDHEN, SYDVKM. The V and J ends lost 10 bases and 5 bases respectively, with 17 bases between them. Written as DNA, the CDR3 is TGTGCCACCGGACCGGGACTGAGATATGGCTACACCTTC. Amino acids: CATGPGLRYGYTF.

The sample holds many counts of this clone. The chain employs TRBV6-1 and TRBJ2-7; D unclear. This CDR3 is 15 amino acids long. V shed 2 bases and J shed 7 bases, with 18 bases lying between them. Germline V CDR1 and CDR2: MNHNS, SASEGT. The CDR3 nucleotides are TGTGCCAGCAGTGAACAAAGGCGGCTATCGGCGGAGCAGTACTTC. Translated, it gives CASSEQRRLSAEQYF.

This chain connects TRBV5-1 to TRBJ2-1, with D hard to call. With 6 bases removed from V and 4 bases from J, the gap between germline ends came to 17 bases. From germline, CDR1 is SGHRS and CDR2 YFSETQ. The CDR3 spans 15 residues. CDR3 protein: CASTPGSSVYNEQFF. The CDR3, as DNA: TGCGCCAGCACCCCGGGTAGTTCGGTGTACAATGAGCAGTTCTTC. The full variable domain, rest sourced from reference TRBV5-1 and TRBJ2-1, is KAGVTQTPRYLIKTRGQQVTLSCSPISGHRSVSWYQQTPGQGLQFLFEYFSETQRNKGNFPGRFSGRQFSNSRSEMNVSTLELGDSALYLCASTPGSSVYNEQFFGPGTRLTVL.

The genes are TRBV21-1 and TRBJ1-2; the DNA was not used to check the table's D call, TRBD1. TRBV21-1 is a known pseudogene. This CDR3 has 14 amino acids. In DNA, the CDR3 is TGTGCCAGCAGACAACTAAGACAGGGAAACGGCTACACCTTC. Translation: CASRQLRQGNGYTF.

The CDR3 protein is CAISAEADRAYSTEAFF. The CDR3 DNA reads TGTGCCATCAGCGCAGAGGCGGACAGGGCTTATAGCACTGAAGCTTTCTTT. This chain connects TRBV10-3 to TRBJ1-1, with TRBD1 identical over 8 bases. CDR1 is ENHRY, CDR2 SYGVKD, per germline. With V trimmed by 6 bases and J by 4 bases, 16 bases remained unmatched. CDR3 length: 17 amino acids.